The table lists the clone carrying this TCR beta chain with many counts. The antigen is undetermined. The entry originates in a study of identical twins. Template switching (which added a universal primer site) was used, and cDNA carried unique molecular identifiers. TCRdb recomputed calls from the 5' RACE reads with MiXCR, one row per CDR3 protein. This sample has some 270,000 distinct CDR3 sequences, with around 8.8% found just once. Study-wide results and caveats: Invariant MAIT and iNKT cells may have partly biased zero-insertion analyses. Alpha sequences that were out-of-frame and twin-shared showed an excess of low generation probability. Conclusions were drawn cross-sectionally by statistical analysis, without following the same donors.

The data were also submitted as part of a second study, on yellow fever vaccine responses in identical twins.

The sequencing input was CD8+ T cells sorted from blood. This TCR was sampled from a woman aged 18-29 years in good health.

The CDR3 DNA follows: TGTGCCATCAGTGACAGCTCCTACAATGAGCAGTTCTTC. Protein: CAISDSSYNEQFF. The V and J genes are TRBV10-3 and TRBJ2-1; D gene ambiguous. With 3 bases removed from V and 0 bases from J, the gap between germline ends came to 3 bases. CDR1 is ENHRY and CDR2 is SYGVKD in the germline V gene. The CDR3 contains 13 residues.